This TCR beta chain was sequenced for a study of T-cell reconstitution after alpha-beta-depleted transplantation in children. This CDR3 contains 14 residues. Per the germline V gene, CDR1 is MGHDK and CDR2 is SYGVNS. V lost 6 bases and J lost 3, with 15 bases in between. The authors prepared the TCRbeta library with unique molecular identifiers. TCRdb re-derived calls from the PCR reads in MiXCR, one entry per CDR3 protein. Here the sample spans hundreds of thousands of distinct CDR3 sequences, 32% being singletons. This clonotype was detected a few times. This TCR was recovered from a human donor who donated a stem cell graft to a child with aplastic anemia. The sequencing used PBMCs from the stem cell graft donor, collected from the stem cell graft. The rearrangement links TRBV25-1 to TRBJ2-7, with D perhaps being TRBD1 or TRBD2 (5 bases each). CDR3 coding DNA: TGTGCCAGCAGCCGAGGAGATGGGGGCTACGAGCAGTACTTC. Protein sequence: CASSRGDGGYEQYF.